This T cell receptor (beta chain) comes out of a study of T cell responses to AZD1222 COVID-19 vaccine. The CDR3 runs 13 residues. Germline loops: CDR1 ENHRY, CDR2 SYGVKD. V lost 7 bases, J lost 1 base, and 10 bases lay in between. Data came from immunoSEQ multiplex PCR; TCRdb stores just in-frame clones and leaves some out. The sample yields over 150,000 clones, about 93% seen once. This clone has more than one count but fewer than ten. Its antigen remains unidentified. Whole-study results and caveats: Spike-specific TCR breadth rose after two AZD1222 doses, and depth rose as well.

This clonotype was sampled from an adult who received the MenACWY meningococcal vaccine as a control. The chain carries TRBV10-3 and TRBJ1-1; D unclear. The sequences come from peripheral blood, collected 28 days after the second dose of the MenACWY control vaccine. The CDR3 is CAINPGGNTEAFF. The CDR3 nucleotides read TGTGCCATCAACCCGGGAGGGAACACTGAAGCTTTCTTT.